These 6 T cell receptor beta chains originate from one sample sequenced in a study of blood T cell repertoires in COVID-19. Produced via immunoSEQ multiplex PCR; TCRdb's table is partial and in-frame only. The table includes 150,000 or so clones, about 79% detected once. Sequencing used PBMCs or T cells enriched from blood (not recorded which). The receptors were sampled from a man in his fifties who had recovered from COVID-19.

This clone was seen a few times. The J gene is TRBJ2-5, the V gene TRBV5-1; TRBD2 might be the D (7 bases). CDR1 is SGHRS, CDR2 YFSETQ, per germline. This CDR3 is 16 amino acids long. Trimming left V 0 bases short and J 2 bases short, with 14 bases between. The CDR3 sequence is CASSLVGGGDQETQYF. The CDR3, as DNA: TGCGCCAGCAGCTTGGTTGGCGGGGGCGATCAAGAGACCCAGTACTTC.

The rearrangement joins TRBV5-1 to TRBJ2-5; D is perhaps TRBD1 (5 bases). The CDR3 contains 13 residues. Germline CDR1 SGHRS, CDR2 YFSETQ. The V and J ends lost 1 base and 5 bases respectively, with 9 bases between them. CDR3 nucleotide sequence: TGCGCCAGCAGCTTGAAGGGGCCGGAGACCCAGTACTTC. It encodes CASSLKGPETQYF.

V usage is TRBV7-9 and J usage is TRBJ1-3; D ambiguous. V lost 0 bases to trimming and J lost 0 bases, with 6 bases between them. The CDR3 runs 15 residues. Germline V gene data show CDR1 as SEHNR and CDR2 as FQNEAQ (reference sequence). CDR3 sequence reads: CASSLALSSGNTIYF. Here the CDR3 DNA reads TGTGCCAGCAGCTTAGCTCTATCCTCTGGAAACACCATATATTTT.

The chain is built from TRBV19 and TRBJ2-7, with 7 bases that match TRBD1. Trimming removed 0 bases from V and 4 bases from J; junction bases left unmatched: 9. This CDR3 is built from 16 residues. CDR1 is LNHDA and CDR2 is SQIVND in the germline V gene (reference sequence). CDR3 sequence reads: CASSIERGPWAYEQYF. The CDR3 region has the DNA TGTGCCAGTAGTATAGAAAGGGGGCCGTGGGCTTACGAGCAGTACTTC.

The chain combines TRBV5-1 with TRBJ2-7, with 7 bases aligning to TRBD2. This CDR3 has 15 residues. Germline CDR1 SGHRS, CDR2 YFSETQ. Unmatched junction bases numbered 11, after V lost 3 bases and J lost 5 bases. This CDR3 reads CASSSRASGSNEQYF. DNA for the CDR3: TGCGCCAGCAGCTCAAGGGCTAGCGGTTCAAACGAGCAGTACTTC.

The CDR3 protein is CASTGGVYNSPLHF. The CDR3 region has the DNA TGTGCCAGTACAGGGGGCGTCTATAATTCACCCCTCCACTTT. The chain recombines TRBV19 with TRBJ1-6, with 8 bases matching TRBD1. This CDR3 is 14 amino acids long. V trimming: 7 bases; J trimming: 3 bases; junction bases outside the gene matches: 2. CDR1 is LNHDA, CDR2 SQIVND, per germline (reference sequence).